The 4 T cell receptor beta chains below all came from one sample that was sequenced in a study of post-analysis software for immune sequencing data. Regarding the study as a whole: Patients showed TRBV5-6, TRBV5-1 and TRBV20-1 among five TRBV segments more frequent than in controls.

Unique molecular identifiers featured in each of the TCR beta cDNA libraries. TCRdb passed the PCR reads through MiXCR, listing each CDR3 protein once. The data contain under 200,000 distinct CDR3 sequences, over 25% of them singletons. No antigen is known for these receptors. The source material was blood. The receptors come from a girl aged 2-17 years with multiple sclerosis.

This clonotype appeared once. The CDR3 bases are TGTGCCAGCAGTTCCCATTCGGCGGAGAACACTGAAGCTTTCTTT. This translates into CASSSHSAENTEAFF. The chain couples TRBV6-6 to TRBJ1-1; D is undetermined. Between the trimmed V and J ends, which lost 4 bases and 1 base, there was a span of 13 bases. The CDR3 covers 15 residues. CDR1 is MNHNY, CDR2 SVGAGI, per germline (reference sequence).

In its sample, this clonotype was seen many times. The genes are TRBV6-6 and TRBJ2-6; D tentatively reads TRBD1 or TRBD2 (5 bases each). Trimming stripped 5 bases from V and 0 bases from J, with 11 bases between. The germline CDR1 and CDR2 sequences are MNHNY and SVGAGI (reference sequence). This CDR3 has 16 residues. The DNA for the CDR3 is TGTGCCAGCAGTCAGGGACGCAACTCTGGGGCCAACGTCCTGACTTTC. Protein: CASSQGRNSGANVLTF.

Comment on this clonotype: This may arise from a read error, as a much more abundant clone is one base away. V is TRBV2 and J is TRBJ2-5; D is unclear. The CDR3 runs to 11 residues. V lost 6 bases and J 11 bases, leaving 13 bases between the germline ends. Germline CDR1 SNHLY, CDR2 FYNNEI. CDR3 sequence reads: CASRPYNKQYF. The CDR3 DNA reads TGTGCCAGCAGACCCTACAACAAGCAGTACTTC.

This clonotype occurred a few times. The V call is TRBV29-1, the J call TRBJ1-5, with D possibly TRBD1 on 6 matching bases. The CDR3 has 13 residues. Looked up from germline, CDR1 is SQVTM and CDR2 is ANQGSEA. V was trimmed by 5 bases and J by 3 bases, leaving 11 bases between them. The CDR3: CSVTTGPNQPQHF. The CDR3 DNA sequence: TGCAGCGTTACCACAGGGCCCAATCAGCCCCAGCATTTT. Full variable domain (outside the CDR3, taken from reference TRBV29-1 and TRBJ1-5): SAVISQKPSRDICQRGTSLTIQCQVDSQVTMMFWYRQQPGQSLTLIATANQGSEATYESGFVIDKFPISRPNLTFSTLTVSNMSPEDSSIYLCSVTTGPNQPQHFGDGTRLSIL.